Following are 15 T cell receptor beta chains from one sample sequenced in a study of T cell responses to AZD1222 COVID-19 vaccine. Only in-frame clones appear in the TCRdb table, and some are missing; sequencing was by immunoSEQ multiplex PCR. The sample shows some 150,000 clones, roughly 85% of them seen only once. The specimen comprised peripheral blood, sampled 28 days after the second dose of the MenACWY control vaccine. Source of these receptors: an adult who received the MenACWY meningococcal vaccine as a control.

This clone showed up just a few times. DNA for the CDR3: TGTGCCAGCTCACCAAGCCCAGGGTCGGGAAACACCATATATTTT. Translated, it gives CASSPSPGSGNTIYF. The chain couples TRBV18 to TRBJ1-3; a possible D gene is TRBD1 (5 bases). Per germline, CDR1 KGHSH and CDR2 LQKENI. The length of the CDR3 is 15 residues. The germline V and J ends were trimmed by 2 bases and 4 bases, with 12 bases remaining between them.

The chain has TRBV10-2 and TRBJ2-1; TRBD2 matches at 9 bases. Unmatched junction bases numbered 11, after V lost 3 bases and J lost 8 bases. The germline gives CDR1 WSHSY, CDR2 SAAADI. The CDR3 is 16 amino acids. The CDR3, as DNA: TGCGCCAGCAGTGACCCCCCAGCGGGAGGACCCCATGAGCAGTTCTTC. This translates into CASSDPPAGGPHEQFF.

CDR3 nucleotides: TGCGCCAGCAGCTTCGGCCGGGGGACAGGATCCTACGAGCAGTACTTC. It specifies CASSFGRGTGSYEQYF. V is TRBV5-1 and J is TRBJ2-7, with 8 positions matching TRBD1. V lost 2 bases to trimming and J lost 1 base; unmatched junction nucleotides: 8. This CDR3 has 16 residues. Germline V gene lookup returns CDR1 SGHRS and CDR2 YFSETQ.

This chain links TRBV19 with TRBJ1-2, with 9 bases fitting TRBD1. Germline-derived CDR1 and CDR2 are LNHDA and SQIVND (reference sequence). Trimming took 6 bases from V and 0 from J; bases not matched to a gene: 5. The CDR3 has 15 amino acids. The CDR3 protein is CASSDTGGPNYGYTF. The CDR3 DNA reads TGTGCCAGTAGCGATACAGGGGGCCCTAACTATGGCTACACCTTC. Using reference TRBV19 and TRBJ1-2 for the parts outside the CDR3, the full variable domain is DGGITQSPKYLFRKEGQNVTLSCEQNLNHDAMYWYRQDPGQGLRLIYYSQIVNDFQKGDIAEGYSVSREKKESFPLTVTSAQKNPTAFYLCASSDTGGPNYGYTFGSGTRLTVV.

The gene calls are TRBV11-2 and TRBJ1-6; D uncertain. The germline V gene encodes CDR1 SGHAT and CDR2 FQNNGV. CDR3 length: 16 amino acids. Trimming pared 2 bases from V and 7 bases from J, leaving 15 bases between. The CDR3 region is CASSLLNGRSNSPLHF. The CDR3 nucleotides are TGTGCCAGCAGCTTATTGAACGGACGAAGCAATTCACCCCTCCACTTT.

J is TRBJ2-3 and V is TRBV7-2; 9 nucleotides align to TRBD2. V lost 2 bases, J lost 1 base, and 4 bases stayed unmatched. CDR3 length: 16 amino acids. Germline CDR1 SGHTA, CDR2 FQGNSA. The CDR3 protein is CASSLKLAGGTDTQYF. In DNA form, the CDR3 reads TGTGCCAGCAGCTTAAAATTAGCGGGGGGCACAGATACGCAGTATTTT. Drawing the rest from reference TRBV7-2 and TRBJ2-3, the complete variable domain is GAGVSQSPSNKVTEKGKDVELRCDPISGHTALYWYRQSLGQGLEFLIYFQGNSAPDKSGLPSDRFSAERTGGSVSTLTIQRTQQEDSAVYLCASSLKLAGGTDTQYFGPGTRLTVL.

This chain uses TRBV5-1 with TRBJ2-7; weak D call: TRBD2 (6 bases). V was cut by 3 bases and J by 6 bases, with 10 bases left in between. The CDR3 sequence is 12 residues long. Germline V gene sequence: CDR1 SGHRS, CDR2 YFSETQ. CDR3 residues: CASSSAGGEQYF. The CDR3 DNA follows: TGCGCCAGCAGCTCAGCCGGGGGCGAGCAGTACTTC. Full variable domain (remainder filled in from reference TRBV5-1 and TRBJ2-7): KAGVTQTPRYLIKTRGQQVTLSCSPISGHRSVSWYQQTPGQGLQFLFEYFSETQRNKGNFPGRFSGRQFSNSRSEMNVSTLELGDSALYLCASSSAGGEQYFGPGTRLTVT.

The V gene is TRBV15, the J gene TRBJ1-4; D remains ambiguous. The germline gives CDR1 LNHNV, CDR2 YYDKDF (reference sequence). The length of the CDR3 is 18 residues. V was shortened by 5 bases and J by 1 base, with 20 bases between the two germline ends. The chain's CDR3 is CATSLIHGSILTNEKLFF. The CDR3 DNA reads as TGTGCCACCAGCCTAATCCACGGGAGTATCTTAACTAATGAAAAACTGTTTTTT.

The CDR3 nucleotides are TGTGCCAGCAGCGTAGCTGGACTAGCGGCCTACAATGAGCAGTTCTTC. Protein sequence: CASSVAGLAAYNEQFF. This rearrangement joins TRBV9 to TRBJ2-1, with TRBD2 matching 10 bases. This CDR3 is 16 amino acids long. V gave up 0 bases and J gave up 2 bases; unmatched junction bases: 2. CDR1 is SGDLS, CDR2 YYNGEE, per germline. The full variable domain, with the rest looked up from reference TRBV9 and TRBJ2-1, is DSGVTQTPKHLITATGQRVTLRCSPRSGDLSVYWYQQSLDQGLQFLIQYYNGEERAKGNILERFSAQQFPDLHSELNLSSLELGDSALYFCASSVAGLAAYNEQFFGPGTRLTVL.

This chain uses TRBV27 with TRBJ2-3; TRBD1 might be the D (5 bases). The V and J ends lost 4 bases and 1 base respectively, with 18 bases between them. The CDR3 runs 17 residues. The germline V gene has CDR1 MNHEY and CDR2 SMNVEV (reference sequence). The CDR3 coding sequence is TGTGCCAGCAGTTCACAGCCCAGGGTACGTGGCACAGATACGCAGTATTTT. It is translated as CASSSQPRVRGTDTQYF.

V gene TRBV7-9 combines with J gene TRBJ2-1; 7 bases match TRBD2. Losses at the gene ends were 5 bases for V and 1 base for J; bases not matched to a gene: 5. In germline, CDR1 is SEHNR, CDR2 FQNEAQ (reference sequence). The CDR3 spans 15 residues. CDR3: CASSISGPSYNEQFF. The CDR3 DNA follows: TGTGCCAGCAGCATTAGCGGGCCGTCCTACAATGAGCAGTTCTTC.

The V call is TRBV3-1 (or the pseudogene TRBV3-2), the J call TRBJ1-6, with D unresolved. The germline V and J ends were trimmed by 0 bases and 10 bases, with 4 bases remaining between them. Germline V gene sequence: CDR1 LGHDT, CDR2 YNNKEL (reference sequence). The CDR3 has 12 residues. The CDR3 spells CASSQEGSPLHF. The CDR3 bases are TGTGCCAGCAGCCAAGAAGGATCACCCCTCCACTTT.

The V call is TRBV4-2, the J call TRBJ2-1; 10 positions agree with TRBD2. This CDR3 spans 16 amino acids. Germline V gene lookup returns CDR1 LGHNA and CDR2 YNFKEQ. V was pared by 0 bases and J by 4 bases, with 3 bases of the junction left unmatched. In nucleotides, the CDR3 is TGTGCCAGCAGCCAAGAGACTAGCGGGTGGTACAATGAGCAGTTCTTC. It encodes CASSQETSGWYNEQFF.

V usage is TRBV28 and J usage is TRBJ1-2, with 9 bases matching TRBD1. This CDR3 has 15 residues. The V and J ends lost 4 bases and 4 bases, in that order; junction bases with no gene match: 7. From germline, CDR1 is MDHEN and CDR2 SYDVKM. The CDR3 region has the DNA TGTGCCAGCAGTTACCGGGACAGGGACGGCTATGGCTACACCTTC. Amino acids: CASSYRDRDGYGYTF.

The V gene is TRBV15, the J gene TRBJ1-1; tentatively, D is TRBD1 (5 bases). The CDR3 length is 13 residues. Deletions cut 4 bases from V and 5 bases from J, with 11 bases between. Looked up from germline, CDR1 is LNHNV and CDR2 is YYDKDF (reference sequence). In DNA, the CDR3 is TGTGCCACCAGCACTGGGGCACGGACTGAAGCTTTCTTT. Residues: CATSTGARTEAFF.